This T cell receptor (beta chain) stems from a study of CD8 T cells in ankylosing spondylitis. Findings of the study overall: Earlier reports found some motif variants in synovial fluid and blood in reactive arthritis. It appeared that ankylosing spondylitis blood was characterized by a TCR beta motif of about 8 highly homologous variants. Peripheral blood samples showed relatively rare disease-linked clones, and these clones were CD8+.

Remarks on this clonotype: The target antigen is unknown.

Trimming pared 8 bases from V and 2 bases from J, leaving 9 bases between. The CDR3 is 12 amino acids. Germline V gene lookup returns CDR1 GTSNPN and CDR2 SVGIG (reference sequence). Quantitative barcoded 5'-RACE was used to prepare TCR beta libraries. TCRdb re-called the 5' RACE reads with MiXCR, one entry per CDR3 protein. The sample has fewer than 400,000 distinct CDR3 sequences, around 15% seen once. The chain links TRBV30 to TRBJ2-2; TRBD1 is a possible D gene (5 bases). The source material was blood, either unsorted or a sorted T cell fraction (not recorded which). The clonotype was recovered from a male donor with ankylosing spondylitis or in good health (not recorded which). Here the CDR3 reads CALQGNTGELFF. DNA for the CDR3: TGTGCCCTCCAGGGAAACACCGGGGAGCTGTTTTTT.